Each of the 11 T cell receptor beta chains below was sequenced from the same sample in a study of blood T cell repertoires in COVID-19. The method was immunoSEQ multiplex PCR; TCRdb's version includes in-frame clones alone and lacks a portion of them. Among about 80,000 clones listed, roughly four fifths were seen once. The sequenced sample consisted of peripheral blood. The receptor set was obtained from an elderly man with acute or convalescent COVID-19.

This sequence joins TRBV5-1 and TRBJ2-7, with 13 nucleotides matching TRBD2. Germline CDR1 and CDR2: SGHRS and YFSETQ. This CDR3 is built from 20 residues. V dropped 4 bases and J dropped 0; count of bases not matched to a gene: 16. The CDR3 nucleotides are TGCGCCAGCAGCCTAATCACCGGGACTAGCGGGGACCCAAGCTCCTACGAGCAGTACTTC. Its protein product is CASSLITGTSGDPSSYEQYF.

The genes are TRBV24-1 and TRBJ1-1, with D perhaps matching TRBD1 (5 bases). The CDR3 extends over 13 amino acids. In germline, CDR1 is KGHDR, CDR2 SFDVKD. V was trimmed by 3 bases and J by 5 bases, leaving 9 bases between them. The CDR3, as DNA: TGTGCCACCAGTGATGGACCAGGGACTGAAGCTTTCTTT. Protein: CATSDGPGTEAFF.

The chain employs TRBV29-1 and TRBJ1-2, with a tentative D call TRBD1 (6 bases). V lost 8 bases, J lost 4 bases, and 20 bases lay in between. The CDR3 covers 14 residues. CDR1 and CDR2 from the germline V gene are SQVTM and ANQGSEA. CDR3 region: CSTNPGQSPYGYTF. The CDR3 DNA reads TGCAGCACCAACCCGGGACAATCCCCCTATGGCTACACCTTC.

The genes are TRBV6-1 and TRBJ2-7, with D tentatively TRBD2 (7 bases). Trimming cost V 0 bases and J 4 bases, with 16 bases left between them. The germline gives CDR1 MNHNS, CDR2 SASEGT. CDR3 length equals 16 residues. The CDR3 nucleotides read TGTGCCAGCAGTGAAGCAATCCGGGGGGCCCCTTACGAGCAGTACTTC. Its translation is CASSEAIRGAPYEQYF.

The V gene is TRBV4-1, the J gene TRBJ1-5; 7 bases match TRBD1. V lost 3 bases and J lost 10; bases outside the gene matches: 15. The CDR3 length is 16 residues. Germline CDR1 MGHRA, CDR2 YSYEKL. CDR3 protein: CASSQTTGAPGLPQHF. DNA of the CDR3: TGCGCCAGCAGCCAGACTACAGGGGCGCCGGGGTTACCCCAGCATTTT.

The chain carries TRBV2 and TRBJ2-3; 8 bases line up with TRBD1. Germline V gene lookup returns CDR1 SNHLY and CDR2 FYNNEI. The CDR3 is 14 residues long. V lost 1 base to trimming and J lost 5 bases; unmatched junction nucleotides: 2. For the CDR3, the DNA is TGTGCCAGCAGTGAAGGACAGGGGATAGATACGCAGTATTTT. This codes for CASSEGQGIDTQYF.

The chain carries TRBV7-3 and TRBJ2-3, with D maybe TRBD2 (6 bases). The CDR3 is 17 residues long. Germline V gene lookup returns CDR1 SGHTA and CDR2 FQGTGA. Trimming removed 2 bases from V and 5 bases from J, with 20 bases in between. This CDR3 is CASSLLPGTPQGDTQYF. The CDR3 DNA reads TGTGCCAGCAGCTTACTTCCGGGGACTCCCCAGGGAGATACGCAGTATTTT.

The chain links TRBV6-6 to TRBJ2-3; D might be TRBD2 (5 bases). This CDR3 has 16 amino acids. V was clipped by 4 bases and J by 1 base, with 15 bases between them. CDR1 MNHNY and CDR2 SVGAGI come from the germline V gene (reference sequence). The CDR3: CASSLWLASGTDTQYF. CDR3 bases: TGTGCCAGCAGTTTATGGCTAGCTTCGGGCACAGATACGCAGTATTTT.

The chain combines TRBV2 with TRBJ2-7, with D perhaps TRBD2 (6 bases). V was shortened by 6 bases and J by 3 bases, with 18 bases between the two germline ends. CDR1 is SNHLY and CDR2 is FYNNEI in the germline V gene. The CDR3 runs 15 residues. The CDR3 reads CASRLGLALLYEQYF. CDR3 DNA sequence: TGTGCCAGCAGACTGGGACTTGCCCTACTCTACGAGCAGTACTTC.

The chain links TRBV19 to TRBJ1-2, with 8 bases aligning to TRBD1. This CDR3 spans 16 amino acids. Germline assignment: CDR1 LNHDA and CDR2 SQIVND (reference sequence). The trim removed 4 bases at V and 5 bases at J, leaving 12 bases unmatched. The CDR3 here is CASSRQGGQGTYGYTF. In DNA, the CDR3 is TGTGCCAGTAGTAGACAGGGAGGACAGGGAACATATGGCTACACCTTC.

This chain uses TRBV18 with TRBJ2-6; the match to TRBD1 covers 7 bases. The CDR3 totals 18 residues. CDR1 and CDR2 from the germline V gene are KGHSH and LQKENI. V shed 4 bases and J 0 bases; nucleotides not matched to a gene: 9. The CDR3 DNA is TGTGCCAGCTCACAAACAGGGGAAGATAGCTCTGGGGCCAACGTCCTGACTTTC. This codes for CASSQTGEDSSGANVLTF. The full variable domain, with the rest looked up from reference TRBV18 and TRBJ2-6, is NAGVMQNPRHLVRRRGQEARLRCSPMKGHSHVYWYRQLPEEGLKFMVYLQKENIIDESGMPKERFSAEFPKEGPSILRIQQVVRGDSAAYFCASSQTGEDSSGANVLTFGAGSRLTVL.